One and the same sample provided the 25 T cell receptor beta chains below, sequenced in a study of spatial heterogeneity in lung cancer. In TCRdb, the 5' RACE reads were re-called with MiXCR into one record per CDR3 protein. The sample lists about 110,000 distinct CDR3 sequences; more than 10% were seen once. Stated time point: blood at routine non-recurrence follow-up after resection. The sample consisted of PBMCs, taken at follow-up. These receptors were obtained from a female donor with early-stage non-small cell lung cancer.

As to this clonotype: This likely comes from a read error, as the CDR3 has no conserved phenylalanine or tryptophan at its end. V is TRBV28 and J is TRBJ1-4; possibly TRBD1 for D (6 bases). V dropped 6 bases and J dropped 8 bases, with 16 bases sitting between them. The CDR3 contains 14 residues. CDR1 and CDR2 (germline): MDHEN, SYDVKM. CDR3 in DNA: TGTGCCAGCAGGTCACAGGGTGGAGGGGAAAAACTGTTTATT. Protein: CASRSQGGGEKLFI.

There are many counts of this clonotype. This rearrangement joins TRBV6-1 to TRBJ2-5; the D gene is possibly TRBD2 (6 bases). Germline V CDR1 and CDR2: MNHNS, SASEGT. The CDR3 length is 15 residues. Trimming removed 8 bases from V and 2 bases from J, with 18 bases in between. CDR3 residues: CASDRDGLPQETQYF. In nucleotides, the CDR3 is TGTGCCAGCGATCGAGATGGACTACCTCAAGAGACCCAGTACTTC.

A few counts support this clonotype. At one end the junction does not follow the germline gene, possibly because of a read error. This chain uses TRBV20-1 with TRBJ2-4; perhaps D is TRBD1 or TRBD2 (5 bases each). Germline V gene data show CDR1 as DFQATT and CDR2 as SNEGSKA (reference sequence). The CDR3 sequence is 11 residues long. The CDR3 nucleotides are TGCAGTGCTAGCGAACCGGGACGGAGTATCTTC. This sequence encodes CSASEPGRSIF.

The chain links TRBV12-3 or TRBV12-4 to TRBJ2-1; 9 nucleotides match TRBD1. V was pared by 6 bases and J by 10 bases, with 1 base of the junction left unmatched. The CDR3 has 11 amino acids. CDR3: CASRDRGEQFF. DNA of the CDR3: TGTGCCAGCAGAGACAGGGGGGAGCAGTTCTTC.

This clonotype was observed at least ten times. This sequence joins TRBV20-1 and TRBJ2-1, with 7 bases identical to TRBD2. This CDR3 has 12 residues. Germline CDR1 is DFQATT and CDR2 is SNEGSKA (reference sequence). CDR3: CSGLGSYNEQFF. For the CDR3, the DNA is TGCAGCGGACTAGGGTCCTACAATGAGCAGTTCTTC.

Only a few counts were recorded for this clonotype. The chain couples TRBV2 to TRBJ2-5; TRBD1 matches 11 bases. The CDR3 runs to 15 residues. With V trimmed by 6 bases and J by 2 bases, 5 bases remained unmatched. Germline assignment: CDR1 SNHLY and CDR2 FYNNEI. The CDR3 DNA reads as TGTGCCAGCAGGGGACAGGGGGGTTGGCAAGAGACCCAGTACTTC. Residues: CASRGQGGWQETQYF.

A word on this clonotype: This may stem from a read error, because a much larger clone lies one nucleotide away. CDR3 bases: TGTGCCAGCAGCTTCCGGGACACAACAGACTACACCTTC. Amino acids: CASSFRDTTDYTF. The rearrangement joins TRBV7-2 to TRBJ1-2, with a possible D match to TRBD1 (6 bases). Germline loops: CDR1 SGHTA, CDR2 FQGNSA. The CDR3 sequence is 13 residues long. V was pared by 3 bases and J by 10 bases, with 15 bases between.

There are many counts of this clonotype. This chain connects TRBV18 to TRBJ1-1; D not certain. Germline V lookup: CDR1 KGHSH, CDR2 LQKENI. V gave up 2 bases and J gave up 1 base, with 8 bases separating them. This CDR3 spans 14 amino acids. CDR3 sequence (DNA): TGTGCCAGCTCACCAGGGTTCGGGAACACTGAAGCTTTCTTT. Translated: CASSPGFGNTEAFF.

This clonotype was found many times. The chain recombines TRBV29-1 with TRBJ1-2; tentatively, D is TRBD1 (5 bases). The V end was cut by 3 bases, the J end by 13 bases, with 21 bases between. This CDR3 has 13 amino acids. Germline CDR1 reads SQVTM; CDR2 reads ANQGSEA. The CDR3 bases are TGCAGCGTTGACAAAGACAGCTCCGCGGTGAGCACCTTC. This sequence encodes CSVDKDSSAVSTF.

This clonotype has at least ten counts. The V gene is TRBV29-1, the J gene TRBJ1-4; no clear D gene. The V end was cut by 4 bases, the J end by 4 bases, with 13 bases between. Germline V CDR1 and CDR2: SQVTM, ANQGSEA. The CDR3 contains 14 residues. CDR3 DNA: TGCAGCGTTGCCTTGAGGGCGGTTAATGAAAAACTGTTTTTT. Protein product: CSVALRAVNEKLFF.

The CDR3 protein is CASSVGLAEPPYEQYF. CDR3 sequence (DNA): TGTGCCAGCAGCGTAGGCCTAGCGGAGCCCCCCTACGAGCAGTACTTC. The chain couples TRBV9 to TRBJ2-7, with 7 bases lining up with TRBD2. The trim removed 0 bases at V and 2 bases at J, leaving 8 bases unmatched. This CDR3 comprises 16 residues. The germline V gene encodes CDR1 SGDLS and CDR2 YYNGEE.

This clonotype was found a few times. The chain couples TRBV20-1 to TRBJ1-5, with D unclear. Germline V gene sequence: CDR1 DFQATT, CDR2 SNEGSKA (reference sequence). CDR3 length equals 13 residues. Between the trimmed V and J ends, which lost 2 bases and 6 bases, there was a span of 11 bases. The CDR3 DNA reads TGCAGTGCTAGAATCCAGGAGGGTCAGCCCCAGCATTTT. It specifies CSARIQEGQPQHF.

This clonotype has a count of ten or more. The chain has TRBV7-4 and TRBJ2-7, with D hard to call. The CDR3 is 8 residues long. V shed 9 bases and J shed 4 bases, with 1 base lying between them. The V gene's germline CDR1 is SGHVT and CDR2 SQSDAQ. CDR3 amino acids: CASYEQYV. The CDR3 DNA sequence: TGTGCCAGTTACGAGCAGTACGTC.

The rearrangement links TRBV29-1 to TRBJ2-1; 8 bases agree with TRBD1. The CDR3 has 13 residues. Per germline, CDR1 SQVTM and CDR2 ANQGSEA. V was clipped by 7 bases and J by 2 bases; unmatched bases: 4. The CDR3 here is CSAPGQAYNEQFF. DNA of the CDR3: TGCAGCGCCCCGGGACAGGCCTACAATGAGCAGTTCTTC.

The chain uses TRBV2 and TRBJ2-5, with D possibly being TRBD1 (6 bases). The length of the CDR3 is 13 residues. V was trimmed by 4 bases and J by 7 bases, leaving 13 bases between them. CDR1 is SNHLY and CDR2 is FYNNEI in the germline V gene. CDR3 in amino acids: CASSVQGYATQYF. The CDR3 DNA is TGTGCCAGCAGTGTACAGGGTTATGCGACCCAGTACTTC. The whole variable domain, filled in from reference TRBV2 and TRBJ2-5, reads EPEVTQTPSHQVTQMGQEVILRCVPISNHLYFYWYRQILGQKVEFLVSFYNNEISEKSEIFDDQFSVERPDGSNFTLKIRSTKLEDSAMYFCASSVQGYATQYFGPGTRLLVL.

This clonotype was observed many times. The V and J genes are TRBV4-2 and TRBJ1-3; D is undetermined. From germline, CDR1 is LGHNA and CDR2 YNFKEQ. The CDR3 contains 17 residues. Trimming left V 1 base short and J 2 bases short, with 15 bases between. CDR3 sequence: CASSQVSDPMTGNTIYF. The CDR3 coding sequence is TGTGCCAGCAGCCAAGTATCTGACCCGATGACTGGAAACACCATATATTTT.

This chain links TRBV18 with TRBJ2-5, with D hard to call. The CDR3 has 13 amino acids. Trimming removed 3 bases at V and 2 bases at J, with 7 bases between. In germline, CDR1 is KGHSH, CDR2 LQKENI. The chain's CDR3 is CASSPSMQETQYF. The CDR3 DNA is TGTGCCAGCTCACCGAGCATGCAAGAGACCCAGTACTTC.

This clonotype was detected a few times. V and J are TRBV6-5 and TRBJ2-7; D unresolved. Germline assignment: CDR1 MNHEY and CDR2 SVGAGI. Trimming stripped 2 bases from V and 2 bases from J, with 7 bases between. This CDR3 spans 13 amino acids. In DNA, the CDR3 is TGTGCCAGCAGTTACACCGGGCCCTACGAGCAGTACTTC. It translates to CASSYTGPYEQYF.

The chain links TRBV7-3 to TRBJ2-7, with D perhaps TRBD2 (5 bases). Germline values: CDR1 SGHTA, CDR2 FQGTGA. V was cut by 0 bases and J by 0 bases, with 18 bases left in between. The CDR3 loop spans 18 amino acids. As DNA, the CDR3 is TGTGCCAGCAGCTTAACCCCGCCGGGGAGCGCCAACTCCTACGAGCAGTACTTC. Protein product: CASSLTPPGSANSYEQYF.

This clonotype was seen at least ten times. The rearrangement joins TRBV28 to TRBJ1-2; D not resolved. This CDR3 has 11 residues. Germline CDR1 reads MDHEN; CDR2 reads SYDVKM. Trimming removed 5 bases at V and 4 bases at J, with 5 bases between. The CDR3, as DNA: TGTGCCAGCAGTAGAGGCTATGGCTACACCTTC. Translating gives CASSRGYGYTF.

This clonotype came up a few times. J is TRBJ2-5 and V is TRBV5-1, with TRBD1 identical over 10 bases. The germline V gene encodes CDR1 SGHRS and CDR2 YFSETQ. V lost 5 bases and J lost 2; bases outside the gene matches: 12. The CDR3 sequence is 17 residues long. The CDR3 reads CASRTGTGALWQETQYF. Here the CDR3 DNA reads TGCGCCAGCAGGACCGGGACAGGGGCTCTGTGGCAAGAGACCCAGTACTTC.

This clonotype showed up just a few times. This sequence joins TRBV27 and TRBJ1-2; 9 bases are a match to TRBD1. The CDR3 is 15 amino acids. V was pared by 7 bases and J by 0 bases, with 6 bases of the junction left unmatched. Germline V gives CDR1 MNHEY, CDR2 SMNVEV (reference sequence). The chain's CDR3 is CASMTQGAANYGYTF. CDR3 in DNA: TGTGCCAGCATGACACAGGGGGCGGCTAACTATGGCTACACCTTC.

This clonotype was detected many times. This sequence joins TRBV29-1 and TRBJ2-7; D might be TRBD1 or TRBD2, each matching 5 bases. The CDR3 is 17 amino acids. CDR1 is SQVTM, CDR2 ANQGSEA, per germline. Deletions cut 6 bases from V and 2 bases from J, with 26 bases between. The CDR3 protein is CSVRAGTLPKVPYEQYF. Written as DNA, the CDR3 is TGCAGCGTGAGGGCAGGGACCCTCCCGAAGGTTCCCTACGAGCAGTACTTC.

This clonotype was seen a handful of times. The CDR3 nucleotides are TGTGCCAGCAGGGGGACAGGGGGCTTGGAGACCCAGTACTTC. It specifies CASRGTGGLETQYF. This chain uses TRBV27 with TRBJ2-5; 12 bases line up with TRBD1. This CDR3 has 14 amino acids. CDR1 is MNHEY and CDR2 is SMNVEV in the germline V gene (reference sequence). V lost 6 bases to trimming and J lost 5 bases; unmatched junction nucleotides: 4.

The sample holds many counts of this clonotype. The chain recombines TRBV28 with TRBJ2-6; perhaps D is TRBD1 or TRBD2 (5 bases each). The V and J ends lost 7 bases and 1 base respectively, with 17 bases between them. Germline loops: CDR1 MDHEN, CDR2 SYDVKM. The CDR3 runs to 17 residues. CDR3 coding DNA: TGTGCCAGCAAATCAGGGACCCGATTTTCTGGGGCCAACGTCCTGACTTTC. Translating gives CASKSGTRFSGANVLTF.